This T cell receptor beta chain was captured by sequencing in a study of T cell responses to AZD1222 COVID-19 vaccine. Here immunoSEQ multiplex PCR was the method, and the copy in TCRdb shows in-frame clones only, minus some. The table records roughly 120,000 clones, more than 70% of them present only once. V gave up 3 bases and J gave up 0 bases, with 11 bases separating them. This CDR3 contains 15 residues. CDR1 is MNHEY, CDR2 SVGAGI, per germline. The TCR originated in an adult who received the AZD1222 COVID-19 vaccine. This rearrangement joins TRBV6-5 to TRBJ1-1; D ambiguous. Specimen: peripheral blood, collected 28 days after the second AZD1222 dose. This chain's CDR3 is CASSYNGRMNTEAFF. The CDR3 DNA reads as TGTGCCAGCAGTTATAACGGACGGATGAACACTGAAGCTTTCTTT.